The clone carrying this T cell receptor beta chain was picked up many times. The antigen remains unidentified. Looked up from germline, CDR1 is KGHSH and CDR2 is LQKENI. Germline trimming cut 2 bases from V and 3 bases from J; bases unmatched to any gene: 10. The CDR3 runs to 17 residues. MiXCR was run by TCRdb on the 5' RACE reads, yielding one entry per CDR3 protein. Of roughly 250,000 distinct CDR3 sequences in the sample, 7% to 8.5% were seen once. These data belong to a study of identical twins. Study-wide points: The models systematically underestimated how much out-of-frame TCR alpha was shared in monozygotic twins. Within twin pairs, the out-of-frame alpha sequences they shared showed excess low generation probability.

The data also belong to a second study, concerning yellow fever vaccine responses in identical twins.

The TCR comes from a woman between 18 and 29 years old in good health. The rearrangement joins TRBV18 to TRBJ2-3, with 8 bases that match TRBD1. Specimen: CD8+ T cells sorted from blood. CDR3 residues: CASSPERTGSRTDTQYF. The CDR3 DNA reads TGTGCCAGCTCACCAGAACGGACAGGGTCGAGGACAGATACGCAGTATTTT.